A selection of T cell receptor beta chains follows, all from one sample in a study of shared clonotypes between healthy human individuals. Some clones are missing from TCRdb's copy, which holds only in-frame ones; the method was immunoSEQ multiplex PCR. The data hold roughly 2.2 million clones, with roughly 92% observed a single time. What was sequenced was naive CD4+ T cells from PBMCs. All receptors derive from a man younger than 35 in good health. Some clones in this sample may be carry-over from other donors' samples. Each CDR3 is given with its conserved first and last residue. Each record gives: CDR3 protein, CDR3 DNA, J gene, V gene, D gene, clone size. The D gene is left open where the match is weak. The size entry is marked missing in some rows and otherwise reads once, few, many or a size class.

CDR3: CASRNTQYF
DNA: TGTGCCAGCAGAAATACCCAGTACTTC
J: TRBJ2-5
V: TRBV6-1
D: .
size: .

CDR3: CASSQDASGASYEQYF
DNA: TGTGCCAGCAGCCAAGATGCTAGCGGGGCATCCTACGAGCAGTACTTC
J: TRBJ2-7
V: TRBV14
D: TRBD2
size: .

CDR3: CASSLGVYEQYF
DNA: TGTGCCAGCAGTTTAGGGGTCTACGAGCAGTACTTC
J: TRBJ2-7
V: TRBV28
D: .
size: few

CDR3: CASSPGGHEQYF
DNA: TGTGCCAGCAGCCCGGGAGGCCACGAGCAGTACTTC
J: TRBJ2-7
V: TRBV5-5
D: TRBD2
size: .

CDR3: CASQGIRTEAFF
DNA: TGTGCCAGTCAGGGGATACGAACTGAAGCTTTCTTT
J: TRBJ1-1
V: TRBV11-3
D: .
size: .

CDR3: CASSPTGTSGYNEQFF
DNA: TGTGCCAGCAGCCCAACCGGGACTAGCGGATACAATGAGCAGTTCTTC
J: TRBJ2-1
V: TRBV9
D: TRBD2
size: .

CDR3: CATSRGGTSGSQGYEQYF
DNA: TGTGCCACCAGCAGAGGGGGGACTAGCGGGAGTCAGGGCTACGAGCAGTACTTC
J: TRBJ2-7
V: TRBV15
D: TRBD2
size: .

CDR3: CSVVLLVSTGELFF
DNA: TGCAGCGTCGTCCTACTAGTTTCCACCGGGGAGCTGTTTTTT
J: TRBJ2-2
V: TRBV29-1
D: .
size: .

CDR3: CASSPTGQRGNIQYF
DNA: TGTGCCAGCAGCCCAACAGGTCAGCGGGGAAACATTCAGTACTTC
J: TRBJ2-4
V: TRBV28
D: TRBD2
size: .

CDR3: CASSAGVYYGYTF
DNA: TGTGCCAGCAGCGCCGGGGTCTACTATGGCTACACCTTC
J: TRBJ1-2
V: TRBV7-2
D: .
size: .

CDR3: CASSIVRNQPQHF
DNA: TGTGCCAGTAGTATAGTTCGGAATCAGCCCCAGCATTTT
J: TRBJ1-5
V: TRBV19
D: .
size: .

CDR3: CASSKAGGGNQPQHF
DNA: TGTGCCAGCAGCAAAGCGGGCGGAGGAAATCAGCCCCAGCATTTT
J: TRBJ1-5
V: TRBV21-1
D: .
size: .

CDR3: CAIRSEVGAEAFF
DNA: TGTGCCATCAGGTCGGAGGTAGGGGCTGAAGCTTTCTTT
J: TRBJ1-1
V: TRBV10-3
D: .
size: .

CDR3: CASSEAGGSNEQFF
DNA: TGTGCCAGCAGTGAGGCGGGGGGGTCCAATGAGCAGTTCTTC
J: TRBJ2-1
V: TRBV25-1
D: TRBD2
size: .

CDR3: CASSPQGAPNQPQHF
DNA: TGTGCCAGCAGCCCACAGGGGGCCCCTAATCAGCCCCAGCATTTT
J: TRBJ1-5
V: TRBV7-9
D: TRBD1
size: few

CDR3: CASSLLYEQYF
DNA: TGTGCCAGCAGTTTATTGTACGAGCAGTACTTC
J: TRBJ2-7
V: TRBV28
D: .
size: few

CDR3: CASSLVSPGVGELFF
DNA: TGTGCCAGCAGCTTGGTTAGCCCAGGGGTCGGGGAGCTGTTTTTT
J: TRBJ2-2
V: TRBV5-6
D: .
size: .

CDR3: CASSRGLGEKLFF
DNA: TGTGCCAGCAGTCGTGGGCTTGGGGAAAAACTGTTTTTT
J: TRBJ1-4
V: TRBV6-5
D: .
size: .

CDR3: CASSESPRNTEAFF
DNA: TGTGCCAGCAGTGAAAGCCCGAGAAACACTGAAGCTTTCTTT
J: TRBJ1-1
V: TRBV2
D: .
size: .

CDR3: CASSRATPSSYNSPLHF
DNA: TGTGCCAGCAGCCGGGCGACCCCTAGCTCCTATAATTCACCCCTCCACTTT
J: TRBJ1-6
V: TRBV7-9
D: .
size: .

CDR3: CASRGGGENEQFF
DNA: TGTGCCAGCAGGGGAGGAGGGGAGAATGAGCAGTTCTTC
J: TRBJ2-1
V: TRBV6-1
D: .
size: .

CDR3: CASRVNREGTYEQYF
DNA: TGTGCCAGCAGGGTTAACAGGGAAGGTACCTACGAGCAGTACTTC
J: TRBJ2-7
V: TRBV6-5
D: .
size: .

CDR3: CASSLALFSGRNTGELFF
DNA: TGCGCCAGCAGCTTGGCCCTCTTTAGCGGGAGGAACACCGGGGAGCTGTTTTTT
J: TRBJ2-2
V: TRBV5-1
D: TRBD2
size: .

CDR3: CASSSGADTQYF
DNA: TGTGCCAGCAGTTCAGGGGCAGATACGCAGTATTTT
J: TRBJ2-3
V: TRBV7-2
D: .
size: .

CDR3: CASSQAPRTEAFF
DNA: TGTGCCAGCAGCCAGGCCCCGCGGACTGAAGCTTTCTTT
J: TRBJ1-1
V: TRBV11-2
D: .
size: .

CDR3: CASKIPGGAQFF
DNA: TGTGCCAGCAAAATTCCAGGGGGCGCGCAGTTCTTC
J: TRBJ2-1
V: TRBV6-5
D: TRBD1
size: .

CDR3: CASSSFNDRNTEAFF
DNA: TGTGCCAGCAGCTCCTTTAACGACAGGAACACTGAAGCTTTCTTT
J: TRBJ1-1
V: TRBV11-2
D: .
size: .

CDR3: CASSRRTASGANVLTF
DNA: TGCGCCAGCAGCCGGCGCACAGCCTCTGGGGCCAACGTCCTGACTTTC
J: TRBJ2-6
V: TRBV5-1
D: .
size: .

CDR3: CASGLGFGQFGYTF
DNA: TGTGCTAGTGGTTTGGGGTTCGGGCAGTTTGGCTACACCTTC
J: TRBJ1-2
V: TRBV12-5
D: .
size: .

CDR3: CASSLQGASNTGELFF
DNA: TGCGCCAGCAGCTTACAGGGGGCCTCGAACACCGGGGAGCTGTTTTTT
J: TRBJ2-2
V: TRBV5-1
D: TRBD1
size: .

CDR3: CASSQGTFNEKLFF
DNA: TGTGCCAGCAGTCAAGGGACATTTAATGAAAAACTGTTTTTT
J: TRBJ1-4
V: TRBV28
D: .
size: .

CDR3: CASSPLGQSNEKLFF
DNA: TGTGCCAGCAGCCCCCTAGGACAGAGTAATGAAAAACTGTTTTTT
J: TRBJ1-4
V: TRBV7-2
D: .
size: .

CDR3: CASSVAGFNNEQFF
DNA: TGTGCCAGCAGCGTAGCGGGCTTCAACAATGAGCAGTTCTTC
J: TRBJ2-1
V: TRBV9
D: .
size: .

CDR3: CASSLSIGRGRALFNEQFF
DNA: TGTGCCAGCAGTTTATCGATCGGTCGGGGGAGGGCCCTCTTTAATGAGCAGTTCTTC
J: TRBJ2-1
V: TRBV27
D: TRBD2
size: .

CDR3: CASSYINPATGGNPYGYTF
DNA: TGTGCCAGCAGCTACATCAATCCGGCGACAGGGGGTAATCCCTATGGCTACACCTTC
J: TRBJ1-2
V: TRBV28
D: TRBD1
size: .

CDR3: CASSISRGDTQYF
DNA: TGTGCCAGTAGTATTTCCAGAGGAGATACGCAGTATTTT
J: TRBJ2-3
V: TRBV19
D: .
size: .

CDR3: CASSPEPGVINTEAFF
DNA: TGTGCCAGCTCACCAGAACCAGGGGTCATTAACACTGAAGCTTTCTTT
J: TRBJ1-1
V: TRBV18
D: .
size: .

CDR3: CASSDGRAQETQYF
DNA: TGTGCCAGCAGTGACGGCAGGGCCCAAGAGACCCAGTACTTC
J: TRBJ2-5
V: TRBV2
D: .
size: .

CDR3: CASSPPGQPLQYF
DNA: TGTGCCAGCTCACCCCCGGGACAGCCGCTACAGTACTTC
J: TRBJ2-5
V: TRBV18
D: TRBD1
size: .

CDR3: CASRDRKASYEQYF
DNA: TGCGCCAGCAGAGACAGGAAAGCCTCCTACGAGCAGTACTTC
J: TRBJ2-7
V: TRBV23-1
D: .
size: .

CDR3: CAWSVLRAHGYTF
DNA: TGTGCCTGGAGTGTACTGAGGGCCCATGGCTACACCTTC
J: TRBJ1-2
V: TRBV30
D: .
size: .

CDR3: CASGQGRGYGYTF
DNA: TGTGCCAGCGGACAGGGTAGGGGCTACGGCTACACCTTC
J: TRBJ1-2
V: TRBV28
D: TRBD1
size: .

CDR3: CASSLGKTGGFNYGYTF
DNA: TGTGCCAGCAGTTTGGGGAAGACAGGGGGCTTCAACTATGGCTACACCTTC
J: TRBJ1-2
V: TRBV28
D: TRBD1
size: .

CDR3: CAWSRQTGLNTEAFF
DNA: TGTGCCTGGAGCCGTCAGACAGGGCTGAACACTGAAGCTTTCTTT
J: TRBJ1-1
V: TRBV30
D: TRBD1
size: .

CDR3: CASSPGNSADTQYF
DNA: TGTGCCAGCTCACCGGGTAACAGTGCAGATACGCAGTATTTT
J: TRBJ2-3
V: TRBV18
D: .
size: .

CDR3: CASSPLGLAGSAGANVLTF
DNA: TGTGCCAGCTCACCCCTGGGACTAGCGGGATCGGCTGGGGCCAACGTCCTGACTTTC
J: TRBJ2-6
V: TRBV18
D: TRBD2
size: .

CDR3: CASSSTPYEQYF
DNA: TGTGCCAGCAGCTCCACGCCCTACGAGCAGTACTTC
J: TRBJ2-7
V: TRBV7-2
D: .
size: .

CDR3: CASSVQQNSPLHF
DNA: TGTGCCAGCTCAGTTCAGCAGAATTCACCCCTCCACTTT
J: TRBJ1-6
V: TRBV18
D: .
size: .

CDR3: CASSSVSATYGYTF
DNA: TGTGCCAGCAGCTCCGTTTCGGCGACCTATGGCTACACCTTC
J: TRBJ1-2
V: TRBV11-2
D: .
size: .

CDR3: CASSTRHATGELFF
DNA: TGTGCCAGCAGCACTAGACACGCCACCGGGGAGCTGTTTTTT
J: TRBJ2-2
V: TRBV7-3
D: .
size: .

CDR3: CASSVDRTTEAFF
DNA: TGTGCCAGCAGCGTCGACAGGACTACTGAAGCTTTCTTT
J: TRBJ1-1
V: TRBV11-1
D: .
size: .

CDR3: CASSQTAYEQYF
DNA: TGTGCCAGCTCCCAGACCGCCTACGAGCAGTACTTC
J: TRBJ2-7
V: TRBV6-1
D: .
size: .